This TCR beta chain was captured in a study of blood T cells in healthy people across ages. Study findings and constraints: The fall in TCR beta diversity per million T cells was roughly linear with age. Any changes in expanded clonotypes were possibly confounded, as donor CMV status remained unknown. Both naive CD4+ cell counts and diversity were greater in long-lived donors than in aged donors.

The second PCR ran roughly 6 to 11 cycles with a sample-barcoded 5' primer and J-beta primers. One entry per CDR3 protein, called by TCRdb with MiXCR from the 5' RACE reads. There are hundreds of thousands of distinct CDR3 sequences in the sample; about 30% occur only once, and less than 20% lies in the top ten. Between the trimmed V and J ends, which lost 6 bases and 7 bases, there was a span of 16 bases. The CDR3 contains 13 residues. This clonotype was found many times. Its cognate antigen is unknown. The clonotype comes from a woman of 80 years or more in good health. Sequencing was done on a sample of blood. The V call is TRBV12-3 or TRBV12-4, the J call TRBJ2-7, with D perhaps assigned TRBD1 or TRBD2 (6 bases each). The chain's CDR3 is CASSLLWRGEQYF. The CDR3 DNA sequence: TGTGCCAGCAGCCTTCTGTGGAGGGGGGAGCAGTACTTC.